The T cell receptor beta chain under discussion was sequenced for a study of OX40 agonist ivuxolimab in advanced cancers. Study background: Mean age around 60 years, range about 20 to 85; about 81% male. Eligibility rules accepted prior anti-PD-1, anti-PD-L1 or anti-CTLA-4 therapy, and 30% to 40% had some. Notes on the study in general: At 0.1 to 3.0 mg/kg, clonal expansion of CD4+ and CD8+ blood T cells had occurred by week 6.

The assay was immunoSEQ multiplex PCR, and TCRdb's table has in-frame clones only and misses some. The sample holds approximately 68,000 clones, about four fifths seen once. Details on this clone: Its antigen remains unknown.

CDR3 length equals 13 residues. Looked up from germline, CDR1 is MNHNS and CDR2 is SASEGT. Trimming stripped 3 bases from V and 5 bases from J, with 10 bases between. The J gene is TRBJ1-2, the V gene TRBV6-1, with unresolved D. The sequence derives from an adult with an advanced solid tumor such as melanoma, head and neck, liver or kidney cancer. Specimen: CD4+ or CD8+ T cells sorted from blood, collected in a trial of the OX40 agonist ivuxolimab. The CDR3 sequence: CASSDSGLYGYTF. The CDR3 region has the DNA TGTGCCAGCAGTGATAGCGGACTATATGGCTACACCTTC.